The 13 T cell receptor beta chains given below trace back to one sample, sequenced in a study of vaccination effects on CD4 cells after COVID-19. The assay was immunoSEQ multiplex PCR, and TCRdb's table has in-frame clones only and misses some. Of fewer than 25,000 clones in the sample, 65% to 85% are singletons; the top ten hold 12%. Expansion with viral peptide pools was applied to antigen-specific CD4+ T cells by the ViraFEST assay prior to sequencing. It was after 10 days of culture that CD4+ T cells were isolated. These receptors lack a known antigen. Source: CD4+ T cells from PBMCs cultured with HCoV-229E spike peptides, taken before COVID-19 vaccination. The receptor source for this set is a human donor who received a COVID-19 vaccine.

The sample holds one count of this clone. This rearrangement joins TRBV6-1 to TRBJ2-5; 11 positions match TRBD2. Germline V gene lookup returns CDR1 MNHNS and CDR2 SASEGT. V lost 3 bases to trimming and J lost 1 base; unmatched junction nucleotides: 4. The CDR3 extends over 16 amino acids. The CDR3 DNA reads TGTGCCAGCAGTGAGGGGCTAGCGGGAGGCCAAGAGACCCAGTACTTC. Translation: CASSEGLAGGQETQYF.

This clone was seen once. The rearrangement links TRBV7-9 to TRBJ1-2; TRBD1 is a possible D gene (5 bases). V lost 7 bases and J 3 bases, leaving 18 bases between the germline ends. The V gene's germline CDR1 is SEHNR and CDR2 FQNEAQ (reference sequence). This CDR3 has 15 residues. The chain's CDR3 is CASTMGDPPDYGYTF. The CDR3 coding sequence is TGTGCCAGCACCATGGGGGATCCGCCCGACTATGGCTACACCTTC.

Only one count was recorded for this clone. This chain uses TRBV27 with TRBJ1-5, with D tentatively TRBD1 (6 bases). This CDR3 is 15 amino acids long. V shed 3 bases and J shed 4 bases, with 13 bases lying between them. CDR1 MNHEY and CDR2 SMNVEV come from the germline V gene (reference sequence). CDR3 coding DNA: TGTGCCAGCAGTTTGTCAGGGGAGGCGAATCAGCCCCAGCATTTT. It specifies CASSLSGEANQPQHF.

The sample holds one count of this clone. This sequence joins TRBV19 and TRBJ2-7; TRBD2 matches at 8 bases. Trimming cost V 2 bases and J 5 bases; bases outside gene matches: 8. Per the germline V gene, CDR1 is LNHDA and CDR2 is SQIVND (reference sequence). The CDR3 is 15 residues long. CDR3 bases: TGTGCCAGTAGTATATCCAGCGGGAGTTTCAACGAGCAGTACTTC. It is translated as CASSISSGSFNEQYF.

The chain combines TRBV5-1 with TRBJ2-1; 8 nucleotides match TRBD2. In germline, CDR1 is SGHRS, CDR2 YFSETQ. Trimming removed 0 bases from V and 4 bases from J; junction bases left unmatched: 3. The CDR3 has 15 residues. In DNA form, the CDR3 reads TGCGCCAGCAGCTTGGTTAGCGGGGAATACAATGAGCAGTTCTTC. Residues: CASSLVSGEYNEQFF. The variable domain in full, with the rest retrieved from reference TRBV5-1 and TRBJ2-1, is KAGVTQTPRYLIKTRGQQVTLSCSPISGHRSVSWYQQTPGQGLQFLFEYFSETQRNKGNFPGRFSGRQFSNSRSEMNVSTLELGDSALYLCASSLVSGEYNEQFFGPGTRLTVL.

The V call is TRBV6-5, the J call TRBJ2-5; TRBD1 aligns across 10 bases. CDR1 is MNHEY and CDR2 is SVGAGI in the germline V gene. V trimming: 5 bases; J trimming: 4 bases; junction bases outside the gene matches: 4. The CDR3 runs 14 residues. CDR3 coding DNA: TGTGCCAGCAGTAGACAGGGGGCGCGAGAGACCCAGTACTTC. Translation: CASSRQGARETQYF.

V and J are TRBV12-3 or TRBV12-4 and TRBJ2-7; 7 bases are a match to TRBD2. The V and J ends lost 0 bases and 5 bases, in that order; junction bases with no gene match: 1. The CDR3 loop spans 13 amino acids. DNA for the CDR3: TGTGCCAGCAGTTTAGCGGGGGGGGACGAGCAGTACTTC. This sequence encodes CASSLAGGDEQYF.

V and J are TRBV10-2 and TRBJ2-2, with 7 bases lining up with TRBD1. V was pared by 4 bases and J by 2 bases, with 7 bases of the junction left unmatched. This CDR3 region has 16 residues. CDR1 is WSHSY and CDR2 is SAAADI in the germline V gene. CDR3 sequence (DNA): TGCGCCAGCAGTGGACTGGGACAGCAAAACACCGGGGAGCTGTTTTTT. Residues: CASSGLGQQNTGELFF.

The rearrangement uses TRBV29-1 and TRBJ2-7, with 9 bases matching TRBD1. The CDR3 is 16 residues long. Looked up from germline, CDR1 is SQVTM and CDR2 is ANQGSEA. With V trimmed by 3 bases and J by 1 base, 10 bases remained unmatched. Here the CDR3 DNA reads TGCAGCGTTGACCTTACGGACAGGGGAGGGTCCTACGAGCAGTACTTC. Translation: CSVDLTDRGGSYEQYF.

This clone was picked up a small number of times. This sequence joins TRBV4-1 and TRBJ1-1; TRBD1 matches 7 bases. Germline CDR1 and CDR2: MGHRA and YSYEKL. The length of the CDR3 is 15 residues. V was pared by 3 bases and J by 5 bases, with 9 bases of the junction left unmatched. CDR3 in DNA: TGCGCCAGCAGCCACCCGACAGGGAGGGGTACTGAAGCTTTCTTT. Translation gives CASSHPTGRGTEAFF.

The chain is built from TRBV5-4 and TRBJ1-2; tentatively, D is TRBD1 (6 bases). Germline V lookup: CDR1 SGHNT, CDR2 YYREEE (reference sequence). The CDR3 runs 14 residues. Trimming took 3 bases from V and 8 from J, leaving 17 bases between them. CDR3 loop: CASSSPPGQRGYTF. For the CDR3, the DNA is TGTGCCAGCAGCTCCCCTCCGGGACAAAGGGGCTACACCTTC.

This clone occurred once. V gene TRBV30 combines with J gene TRBJ2-1; 7 bases fit TRBD2. The J segment lost 4 bases and the V segment lost 4 bases, leaving 22 bases of the junction unmatched. This CDR3 contains 19 residues. Germline-derived CDR1 and CDR2 are GTSNPN and SVGIG (reference sequence). The CDR3 region has the DNA TGTGCCTGGAAAGCCGCGGCGGTGACTAGCCGTAAAACTTACAATGAGCAGTTCTTC. It encodes CAWKAAAVTSRKTYNEQFF.

V is TRBV5-1 and J is TRBJ2-5; tentative D call: TRBD2 (6 bases). CDR3 length: 17 residues. The V gene's germline CDR1 is SGHRS and CDR2 YFSETQ. The ends were cut back, 3 bases at V and 1 base at J, with 19 bases in the middle. The CDR3 nucleotides are TGCGCCAGCAGCTCGTTACCGGGACTTAATATCCAAGAGACCCAGTACTTC. It specifies CASSSLPGLNIQETQYF. Based on the CDR3 plus reference TRBV5-1 and TRBJ2-5, the full variable domain is KAGVTQTPRYLIKTRGQQVTLSCSPISGHRSVSWYQQTPGQGLQFLFEYFSETQRNKGNFPGRFSGRQFSNSRSEMNVSTLELGDSALYLCASSSLPGLNIQETQYFGPGTRLLVL.